Below, 20 T cell receptor beta chains from the same sample are listed, as sequenced in a study of radiotherapy plus CTLA-4 blockade in lung cancer. Sequencing used immunoSEQ multiplex PCR; TCRdb keeps in-frame clones, though not all of them. Of approximately 40,000 clones detected, 77% appear once; the ten largest clones hold 2.6%. The specimen was peripheral blood, collected from a patient treated with radiotherapy plus ipilimumab. These receptors all come from a human donor with non-small cell lung cancer whose response to radiotherapy plus ipilimumab could not be evaluated.

The CDR3 sequence: CASSRGQDQPQHF. The CDR3 bases are TGTGCCAGCAGCCGTGGACAGGATCAGCCCCAGCATTTT. This rearrangement joins TRBV4-2 to TRBJ1-5; 7 bases align to TRBD1. CDR1 LGHNA and CDR2 YNFKEQ come from the germline V gene. J gave up 5 bases and V 4 bases, and 2 bases lay outside the gene matches. The CDR3 totals 13 residues.

CDR3 region: CASSPGTSGGPIQETQYF. CDR3 bases: TGTGCCAGCAGCCCGGGGACTAGCGGGGGGCCAATCCAAGAGACCCAGTACTTC. The chain recombines TRBV7-6 with TRBJ2-5, with 15 positions matching TRBD2. The CDR3 spans 18 residues. After removal of 5 bases from V and 1 base from J, the junction contained 8 bases not matched to a gene. Germline V CDR1 and CDR2: SGHVS, FNYEAQ.

This clone was seen a handful of times. The rearrangement links TRBV13 to TRBJ2-5; 8 bases align to TRBD2. Germline V gene lookup returns CDR1 PRHDT and CDR2 FYEKMQ (reference sequence). This CDR3 region has 16 residues. V shed 0 bases and J 5 bases; nucleotides not matched to a gene: 8. The CDR3 DNA is TGTGCCAGCAGCTTAGGAGAGCGGGAGATGCAGGAGACCCAGTACTTC. Amino acids: CASSLGEREMQETQYF.

Details on this clone: A junction end diverges from the germline sequence, so it may reflect a read error. The CDR3 loop reads CTSSVQGNEQYF. CDR3 in DNA: TGCACCAGCAGCGTACAGGGGAACGAGCAGTACTTC. V is TRBV5-1 and J is TRBJ2-7; TRBD1 matches 7 bases. CDR1 SGHRS and CDR2 YFSETQ come from the germline V gene. The CDR3 runs 12 residues.

The chain joins TRBV11-2 to TRBJ2-5; unclear D gene. The CDR3 is 13 residues long. Trimming removed 2 bases at V and 2 bases at J, with 6 bases between. CDR1 and CDR2 from the germline V gene are SGHAT and FQNNGV. CDR3: CASSLSLQETQYF. In DNA, the CDR3 is TGTGCCAGCAGCTTATCACTACAAGAGACCCAGTACTTC. The whole variable domain, remainder taken from reference TRBV11-2 and TRBJ2-5, is EAGVAQSPRYKIIEKRQSVAFWCNPISGHATLYWYQQILGQGPKLLIQFQNNGVVDDSQLPKDRFSAERLKGVDSTLKIQPAKLEDSAVYLCASSLSLQETQYFGPGTRLLVL.

This chain links TRBV4-3 with TRBJ2-1, with 13 nucleotides matching TRBD2. After removal of 4 bases from V and 0 bases from J, the junction contained 3 bases not matched to a gene. CDR1 is LGHNA, CDR2 YSLEER, per germline. The CDR3 consists of 17 residues. In DNA form, the CDR3 reads TGCGCCAGCAGCCCAAGACTAGCGGGGGGCTCCTACAATGAGCAGTTCTTC. It encodes CASSPRLAGGSYNEQFF.

The chain recombines TRBV7-8 with TRBJ2-5, with 7 bases lining up with TRBD2. Trimming took 4 bases from V and 4 from J; bases not matched to a gene: 9. Germline V lookup: CDR1 SGHVS, CDR2 FQNEAQ. The CDR3 runs 15 residues. The CDR3 DNA is TGTGCCAGCAGCTCCCTTCAGCGGGGTGGAGAGACCCAGTACTTC. Protein product: CASSSLQRGGETQYF.

The V and J genes are TRBV30 and TRBJ2-3; possible D gene TRBD2, 7 bases. The CDR3 sequence is 14 residues long. Trimming stripped 8 bases from V and 0 bases from J, with 15 bases between. In germline, CDR1 is GTSNPN, CDR2 SVGIG (reference sequence). CDR3 protein: CALGGGISTDTQYF. The CDR3 nucleotides read TGTGCCCTGGGGGGGGGCATCAGCACAGATACGCAGTATTTT.

This clone was counted only a few times. This chain uses TRBV7-6 with TRBJ2-7, with D possibly TRBD2 on 5 matching bases. V was shortened by 5 bases and J by 4 bases, with 15 bases between the two germline ends. Looked up from germline, CDR1 is SGHVS and CDR2 is FNYEAQ. The CDR3 loop spans 14 amino acids. The chain's CDR3 is CASSQSGGVYEQYF. In DNA, the CDR3 is TGTGCCAGCAGCCAGAGCGGCGGAGTATACGAGCAGTACTTC.

The rearrangement links TRBV29-1 to TRBJ2-3; weak D call: TRBD2 (5 bases). The CDR3 contains 15 residues. Between the trimmed V and J ends, which lost 5 bases and 1 base, there was a span of 16 bases. CDR1 and CDR2 from the germline V gene are SQVTM and ANQGSEA. CDR3 in DNA: TGCAGCGTTCTCCCCGGGAACCTAGGCACAGATACGCAGTATTTT. This gives the protein CSVLPGNLGTDTQYF.

V is TRBV20-1 and J is TRBJ1-1, with no clear D. The CDR3 runs 11 residues. Germline CDR1 DFQATT, CDR2 SNEGSKA (reference sequence). Deletions cut 6 bases from V and 4 bases from J, with 9 bases between. The DNA of the CDR3 is TGCAGTGCCGGGAAAGTCACTGAAGCTTTCTTT. This sequence encodes CSAGKVTEAFF.

The V gene is TRBV28, the J gene TRBJ2-5, with 7 bases that match TRBD2. The V gene's germline CDR1 is MDHEN and CDR2 SYDVKM. This CDR3 comprises 14 residues. V lost 5 bases, J lost 5 bases, and 8 bases stayed unmatched. The CDR3 reads CASSALIGGETQYF. DNA for the CDR3: TGTGCCAGCAGTGCCCTGATCGGGGGGGAGACCCAGTACTTC.

The chain carries TRBV7-9 and TRBJ2-1, with a tentative D call TRBD2 (6 bases). CDR3 length: 16 amino acids. Per the germline V gene, CDR1 is SEHNR and CDR2 is FQNEAQ (reference sequence). The V end was cut by 5 bases, the J end by 6 bases, with 20 bases between. For the CDR3, the DNA is TGTGCCAGCAGCGCGCACCGGGACCCCGGGGGCAATGAGCAGTTCTTC. This gives the protein CASSAHRDPGGNEQFF.

The chain uses TRBV5-6 and TRBJ2-3, with 8 bases matching TRBD2. V trimming: 7 bases; J trimming: 2 bases; junction bases outside the gene matches: 9. The CDR3 has 15 amino acids. From germline, CDR1 is SGHDT and CDR2 YYEEEE. Here the CDR3 reads CASSDSGGPTDTQYF. The CDR3 DNA reads TGTGCCAGCTCGGATTCGGGGGGGCCCACAGATACGCAGTATTTT.

This chain connects TRBV2 to TRBJ2-1, with 10 bases lining up with TRBD2. The CDR3 runs to 16 residues. V was pared by 7 bases and J by 7 bases, with 13 bases of the junction left unmatched. Germline V lookup: CDR1 SNHLY, CDR2 FYNNEI. The CDR3 DNA sequence: TGTGCCAGCAATAAGCGGGGGGGCCGGGGTGGGAATGAGCAGTTCTTC. It yields the protein CASNKRGGRGGNEQFF.

The chain carries TRBV18 and TRBJ1-1, with D perhaps TRBD1 (5 bases). CDR1 KGHSH and CDR2 LQKENI come from the germline V gene. This CDR3 region has 14 residues. V shed 2 bases and J shed 4 bases, with 11 bases lying between them. CDR3 residues: CASSPGTVTTEAFF. The CDR3, as DNA: TGTGCCAGCTCACCAGGGACTGTGACCACTGAAGCTTTCTTT.

This clone was recorded once. V gene TRBV9 combines with J gene TRBJ2-1; TRBD1 agrees at 9 bases. This CDR3 spans 15 amino acids. The V gene's germline CDR1 is SGDLS and CDR2 YYNGEE. Unmatched junction bases numbered 6, after V lost 2 bases and J lost 6 bases. The CDR3 region has the DNA TGTGCCAGCAGCGTCCGGGACAGGGTAGGCAATGAGCAGTTCTTC. Translating gives CASSVRDRVGNEQFF.

The genes are TRBV9 and TRBJ2-2, with 12 bases matching TRBD2. The junction had 4 bases not matched to a gene; V was cut back by 0 bases and J by 4 bases. The CDR3 is made up of 17 amino acids. Germline V gene data show CDR1 as SGDLS and CDR2 as YYNGEE. The CDR3 nucleotides read TGTGCCAGCAGCGTAGGACTAGCGGGAGCGCCCACCGGGGAGCTGTTTTTT. It codes for CASSVGLAGAPTGELFF.

The chain combines TRBV7-2 with TRBJ2-7; 10 bases are a match to TRBD2. This CDR3 has 15 amino acids. The junction had 8 bases not matched to a gene; V was cut back by 4 bases and J by 5 bases. Germline V gene lookup returns CDR1 SGHTA and CDR2 FQGNSA. CDR3 in DNA: TGTGCCAGCAGCTCCCCGGGACTAGCGAATCACGAGCAGTACTTC. It encodes CASSSPGLANHEQYF.

This clone was seen a handful of times. The chain links TRBV5-1 to TRBJ1-3; no clear D gene. Per the germline V gene, CDR1 is SGHRS and CDR2 is YFSETQ. The V gene lost 2 bases and the J gene lost 0 bases, with 6 bases spanning the gap. The CDR3 sequence is 14 residues long. CDR3 protein: CASSFGPSGNTIYF. The CDR3 nucleotides are TGCGCCAGCAGCTTTGGGCCCTCTGGAAACACCATATATTTT.